The T cell receptor beta chain under discussion was sequenced for a study of control samples from healthy donors and cancer patients. TCRdb's table, derived via immunoSEQ multiplex PCR, lists solely in-frame clones and lacks some. This table holds about 98,000 clones, roughly four fifths found once. Germline CDR1 is LNHDA and CDR2 is SQIVND (reference sequence). V was clipped by 3 bases and J by 4 bases, with 10 bases between them. The CDR3 runs to 13 residues. The chain recombines TRBV19 with TRBJ2-7, with D perhaps matching TRBD1 (6 bases). The sample taken for sequencing was blood. The clonotype originates from a man aged 60-69 years in good health. CDR3 coding DNA: TGTGCCAGTAGTATGGACAGCCGTTACGAGCAGTACTTC. Its translation is CASSMDSRYEQYF.